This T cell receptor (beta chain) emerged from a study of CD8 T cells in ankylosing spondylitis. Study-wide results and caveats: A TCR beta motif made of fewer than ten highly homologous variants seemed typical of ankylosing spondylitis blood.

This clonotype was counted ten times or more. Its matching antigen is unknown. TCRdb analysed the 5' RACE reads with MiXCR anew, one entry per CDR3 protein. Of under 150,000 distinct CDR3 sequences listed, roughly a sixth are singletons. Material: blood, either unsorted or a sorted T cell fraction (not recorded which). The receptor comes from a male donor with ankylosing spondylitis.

The CDR3 DNA reads as TGTGCCAGCAGCTTCGGGACTAGCGGAGGGGTGGATGAGCAGTTCTTC. Its translation is CASSFGTSGGVDEQFF. V gene TRBV7-9 combines with J gene TRBJ2-1, with 11 positions matching TRBD2. Germline-derived CDR1 and CDR2 are SEHNR and FQNEAQ (reference sequence). The CDR3 is made up of 16 amino acids. The V and J ends lost 3 bases and 8 bases, in that order; junction bases with no gene match: 9.